This T cell receptor beta chain came from a study of blood T cell repertoires in COVID-19. Study in general: Acute and convalescent COVID-19 specimens originated in the United States, Italy and Spain.

Here immunoSEQ multiplex PCR was the method, and the copy in TCRdb shows in-frame clones only, minus some. The sample has 270,000 or so clones, approximately 91% seen once; the top ten hold 0.85% to 1%. CDR3 length: 19 residues. The V gene's germline CDR1 is KGHDR and CDR2 SFDVKD. With V trimmed by 4 bases and J by 0 bases, 11 bases remained unmatched. The clonotype was recovered from a woman in her thirties or forties who had recovered from COVID-19. Material: peripheral blood. The chain couples TRBV24-1 to TRBJ1-6, with TRBD1 matching over 7 bases. The CDR3 protein is CATSELDRASSSYNSPLHF. The CDR3 bases are TGTGCCACCAGTGAACTTGACAGGGCCAGTAGCTCCTATAATTCACCCCTCCACTTT.